These 4 T cell receptor beta chains originate from one sample sequenced in a study of brain T cells in children with intractable seizures. The assay was immunoSEQ multiplex PCR, and TCRdb's table has in-frame clones only and misses some. The sample lists some 64,000 clones, 95% to 96% occurring once. The sample in question was peripheral blood, obtained at surgery. Source of these receptors: a boy in the first two years of life with focal cortical dysplasia and intractable seizures.

The rearrangement uses TRBV6-5 and TRBJ2-2; D not resolved. CDR3 length: 14 amino acids. Germline-derived CDR1 and CDR2 are MNHEY and SVGAGI. Trimming left V 6 bases short and J 4 bases short, with 12 bases between. The CDR3 loop reads CASRPDPLTGELFF. The CDR3 DNA reads as TGTGCCAGCAGGCCCGACCCTCTCACCGGGGAGCTGTTTTTT.

The rearrangement links TRBV12-3 or TRBV12-4 to TRBJ1-1; 8 positions match TRBD1. The V and J ends lost 6 bases and 10 bases, in that order; junction bases with no gene match: 10. The CDR3 has 13 amino acids. CDR3 sequence: CASRYAGGRGAFF. The CDR3 bases are TGTGCCAGCAGATATGCAGGGGGCAGGGGAGCTTTCTTT.

The J gene is TRBJ1-2, the V gene TRBV5-4; TRBD1 might be the D (5 bases). This CDR3 has 18 residues. In germline, CDR1 is SGHNT, CDR2 YYREEE (reference sequence). Trimming removed 0 bases at V and 0 bases at J, with 18 bases between. Written as DNA, the CDR3 is TGTGCCAGCAGCTTGGATCAGGGCCTCCTTCCGTCTAACTATGGCTACACCTTC. This encodes CASSLDQGLLPSNYGYTF.

This chain joins TRBV5-4 and TRBJ2-5, with 11 bases aligning to TRBD2. This CDR3 has 17 residues. V dropped 2 bases and J dropped 1; count of bases not matched to a gene: 7. Looked up from germline, CDR1 is SGHNT and CDR2 is YYREEE (reference sequence). The CDR3 bases are TGTGCCAGCAGCTTCACCCCGGGACTAGCGGTCCAAGAGACCCAGTACTTC. Translation gives CASSFTPGLAVQETQYF.